This T cell receptor (beta chain) emerged from a study of blood T cell repertoires in COVID-19. Produced via immunoSEQ multiplex PCR; TCRdb's table is partial and in-frame only. The sample holds around 320,000 clones; around 90% are singletons and the top ten take more than 2%. The CDR3 totals 14 residues. CDR1 is SGHRS, CDR2 YFSETQ, per germline. The junction had 0 bases not matched to a gene; V was cut back by 5 bases and J by 0 bases. The sequenced sample was peripheral blood. This TCR came from a young man with active or convalescent COVID-19. The chain combines TRBV5-1 with TRBJ2-2; TRBD2 matches at 8 bases. The CDR3 sequence: CASRGLANTGELFF. CDR3 nucleotides: TGCGCCAGCAGGGGACTAGCGAACACCGGGGAGCTGTTTTTT.